These 19 T cell receptor beta chains originate from one sample sequenced in a study of blood T cell repertoires in COVID-19. Sequenced by immunoSEQ multiplex PCR; TCRdb stores in-frame clones only, minus some. The table has 250,000 to 350,000 clones, 70% to 90% seen once; the top ten hold about 8%. Sequencing used peripheral blood. The receptors originated from a woman in her fifties or sixties who had recovered from COVID-19.

V and J are TRBV28 and TRBJ2-7; D not resolved. CDR3 size: 14 residues. In germline, CDR1 is MDHEN, CDR2 SYDVKM. The germline V and J ends were trimmed by 1 base and 6 bases, with 13 bases remaining between them. The chain's CDR3 is CASSLFSPPSEQYF. For the CDR3, the DNA is TGTGCCAGCAGTTTATTCTCCCCCCCCTCCGAGCAGTACTTC.

This clone has just one count. The rearrangement joins TRBV19 to TRBJ2-5; TRBD2 might be the D (7 bases). The ends were cut back, 5 bases at V and 4 bases at J, with 11 bases in the middle. Looked up from germline, CDR1 is LNHDA and CDR2 is SQIVND (reference sequence). CDR3 length: 13 residues. CDR3 nucleotides: TGTGCCAGTAGTGGGGGGGCGGGAGAGACCCAGTACTTC. Its translation: CASSGGAGETQYF.

The J gene is TRBJ2-7, the V gene TRBV19, with TRBD1 matching over 7 bases. Looked up from germline, CDR1 is LNHDA and CDR2 is SQIVND (reference sequence). CDR3 size: 14 residues. V dropped 5 bases and J dropped 0; count of bases not matched to a gene: 4. The CDR3 coding sequence is TGTGCCAGTAGTGGACAGGCCAGCTCCTACGAGCAGTACTTC. Its translation is CASSGQASSYEQYF.

This chain uses TRBV28 with TRBJ1-1, with 7 bases fitting TRBD1. This CDR3 is built from 13 residues. V shed 5 bases, J shed 10 bases, and the junction held 10 bases outside the gene matches. From germline, CDR1 is MDHEN and CDR2 SYDVKM. Written as DNA, the CDR3 is TGTGCCAGCAGTCCGGGGGGGACAGAGGCAGCTTTCTTT. Protein product: CASSPGGTEAAFF. Variable domain in full (rest from reference TRBV28 and TRBJ1-1): DVKVTQSSRYLVKRTGEKVFLECVQDMDHENMFWYRQDPGLGLRLIYFSYDVKMKEKGDIPEGYSVSREKKERFSLILESASTNQTSMYLCASSPGGTEAAFFGQGTRLTVV.

The rearrangement joins TRBV12-3 or TRBV12-4 to TRBJ2-3; D possibly corresponds to TRBD2 (6 bases). This CDR3 contains 13 residues. The V gene lost 4 bases and the J gene lost 3 bases, with 8 bases spanning the gap. CDR3 protein: CASSWGETDTQYF. The CDR3 DNA reads as TGTGCCAGCAGTTGGGGGGAGACAGATACGCAGTATTTT.

The chain joins TRBV27 to TRBJ2-2; weak D call: TRBD2 (6 bases). CDR3 size: 15 residues. Trimming cost V 2 bases and J 6 bases, with 13 bases left between them. Germline CDR1 MNHEY, CDR2 SMNVEV (reference sequence). The CDR3 sequence: CASSLIGGAPGELFF. CDR3 DNA: TGTGCCAGCAGTTTAATCGGCGGGGCCCCCGGGGAGCTGTTTTTT.

J is TRBJ2-3 and V is TRBV11-3, with 13 positions matching TRBD2. This CDR3 contains 17 residues. CDR1 SGHNT and CDR2 YENEEA come from the germline V gene. Trimming at V came to 5 bases and at J to 2 bases, leaving 7 bases not matched to a gene. DNA for the CDR3: TGTGCCAGCAGCCAAGGGACTAGCGGGGCCCCCACAGATACGCAGTATTTT. This sequence encodes CASSQGTSGAPTDTQYF. Together with reference TRBV11-3 and TRBJ2-3, the CDR3 gives the full variable domain: EAGVVQSPRYKIIEKKQPVAFWCNPISGHNTLYWYLQNLGQGPELLIRYENEEAVDDSQLPKDRFSAERLKGVDSTLKIQPAELGDSAVYLCASSQGTSGAPTDTQYFGPGTRLTVL.

The V gene is TRBV27, the J gene TRBJ2-5; D possibly corresponds to TRBD1 (5 bases). CDR1 is MNHEY and CDR2 is SMNVEV in the germline V gene (reference sequence). CDR3 length equals 16 residues. V was pared by 0 bases and J by 5 bases, with 16 bases between. The CDR3, as DNA: TGTGCCAGCAGTTTATCTTTGGCGACAGCAGGGGAGACCCAGTACTTC. It is translated as CASSLSLATAGETQYF.

The rearrangement uses TRBV19 and TRBJ2-7, with D perhaps matching TRBD1 (5 bases). CDR3 length: 15 residues. Germline V CDR1 and CDR2: LNHDA, SQIVND (reference sequence). Trimming took 3 bases from V and 0 from J, leaving 12 bases between them. CDR3 residues: CASSIAGDSSYEQYF. The CDR3 coding sequence is TGTGCCAGTAGTATTGCAGGAGACAGCTCCTACGAGCAGTACTTC.

CDR3: CASRQTENTGELFF. For the CDR3, the DNA is TGTGCCAGCAGGCAGACTGAGAACACCGGGGAGCTGTTTTTT. The V and J genes are TRBV7-8 and TRBJ2-2; D is unclear. The CDR3 is 14 amino acids. The V end lost 6 bases, the J end lost 1 base, and 9 bases lay between the germline ends. Germline lookup yields CDR1 SGHVS and CDR2 FQNEAQ.

The genes are TRBV7-2 and TRBJ2-3; D is undetermined. Germline V CDR1 and CDR2: SGHTA, FQGNSA. V was shortened by 1 base and J by 7 bases, with 6 bases between the two germline ends. This CDR3 is 12 amino acids long. CDR3 nucleotide sequence: TGTGCCAGCAGCTTAGGAGGTTATACGCAGTATTTT. Translating it yields CASSLGGYTQYF.

The chain has TRBV29-1 and TRBJ2-7, with 7 bases matching TRBD1. The CDR3 has 11 residues. V lost 4 bases, J lost 3 bases, and 0 bases stayed unmatched. Germline V CDR1 and CDR2: SQVTM, ANQGSEA. This CDR3 is CSVGDSYEQYF. DNA of the CDR3: TGCAGCGTTGGGGACAGCTACGAGCAGTACTTC.

The V gene is TRBV28, the J gene TRBJ2-5; 13 nucleotides agree with TRBD2. CDR1 is MDHEN, CDR2 SYDVKM, per germline. J was trimmed by 4 bases and V by 1 base; bases with no gene match: 9. This CDR3 comprises 18 residues. The CDR3 coding sequence is TGTGCCAGCAGTTTATTCCCTACTAGCGGGGGGGCCTTAGAGACCCAGTACTTC. This codes for CASSLFPTSGGALETQYF. Variable domain in full (rest from reference TRBV28 and TRBJ2-5): DVKVTQSSRYLVKRTGEKVFLECVQDMDHENMFWYRQDPGLGLRLIYFSYDVKMKEKGDIPEGYSVSREKKERFSLILESASTNQTSMYLCASSLFPTSGGALETQYFGPGTRLLVL.

This chain uses TRBV19 with TRBJ1-2; 7 bases align to TRBD1. CDR3 size: 15 residues. Germline CDR1 is LNHDA and CDR2 is SQIVND (reference sequence). Trimming cost V 7 bases and J 4 bases; bases outside gene matches: 12. The CDR3 DNA sequence: TGTGCCAGTACCGAAGTACCGGGACAGCCCTATGGCTACACCTTC. This sequence encodes CASTEVPGQPYGYTF.

The V and J genes are TRBV13 and TRBJ2-5; D may be TRBD2 (6 bases). V was shortened by 2 bases and J by 5 bases, with 24 bases between the two germline ends. The germline V gene encodes CDR1 PRHDT and CDR2 FYEKMQ (reference sequence). CDR3 length equals 18 residues. In DNA form, the CDR3 reads TGTGCCAGCAGCTTAATCTACCGCCGGGGGAAACAAAGGGAGACCCAGTACTTC. This translates into CASSLIYRRGKQRETQYF.

V and J are TRBV4-3 and TRBJ2-2; D is possibly TRBD1 (6 bases). Germline V gene sequence: CDR1 LGHNA, CDR2 YSLEER. V dropped 1 base and J dropped 1 base, with 10 bases sitting between them. The CDR3 loop spans 16 amino acids. Written as DNA, the CDR3 is TGCGCCAGCAGCCAAGCAGGGGCGCAGAACACCGGGGAGCTGTTTTTT. Protein product: CASSQAGAQNTGELFF.

The CDR3 region is CASSLTSGNHYNEQFF. The CDR3 DNA follows: TGTGCCAGCAGTTTGACTAGCGGGAACCACTACAATGAGCAGTTCTTC. The chain uses TRBV27 and TRBJ2-1; 11 bases map to TRBD2. With V trimmed by 3 bases and J by 3 bases, 4 bases remained unmatched. Germline V gene sequence: CDR1 MNHEY, CDR2 SMNVEV (reference sequence). CDR3 length equals 16 residues.

This clone was counted a single time. This chain connects TRBV11-2 to TRBJ1-2; D ambiguous. Germline CDR1 is SGHAT and CDR2 is FQNNGV. Trimming took 2 bases from V and 3 from J, leaving 7 bases between them. CDR3 length: 13 residues. The CDR3 spells CASSLHQDYGYTF. In nucleotides, the CDR3 is TGTGCCAGCAGCTTACATCAGGACTATGGCTACACCTTC. The full variable domain, with the rest looked up from reference TRBV11-2 and TRBJ1-2, is EAGVAQSPRYKIIEKRQSVAFWCNPISGHATLYWYQQILGQGPKLLIQFQNNGVVDDSQLPKDRFSAERLKGVDSTLKIQPAKLEDSAVYLCASSLHQDYGYTFGSGTRLTVV.

In nucleotides, the CDR3 is TGTGCCAGCAGTCTGGTACAGAGCAATCAGCCCCAGCATTTT. Translation: CASSLVQSNQPQHF. The chain links TRBV28 to TRBJ1-5; D is uncertain. The CDR3 runs 14 residues. V was clipped by 5 bases and J by 1 base, with 9 bases between them. Germline V gives CDR1 MDHEN, CDR2 SYDVKM.